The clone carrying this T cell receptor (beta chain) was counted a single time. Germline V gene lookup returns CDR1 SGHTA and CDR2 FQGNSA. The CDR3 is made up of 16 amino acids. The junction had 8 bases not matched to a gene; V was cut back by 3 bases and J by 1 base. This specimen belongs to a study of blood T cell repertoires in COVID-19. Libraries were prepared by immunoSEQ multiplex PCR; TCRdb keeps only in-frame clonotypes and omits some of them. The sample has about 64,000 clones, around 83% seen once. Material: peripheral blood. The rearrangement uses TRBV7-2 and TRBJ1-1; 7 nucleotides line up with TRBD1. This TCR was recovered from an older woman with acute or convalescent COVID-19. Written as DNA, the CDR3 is TGTGCCAGCAGCTTGTGGACAGGCTTGGGGAACACTGAAGCTTTCTTT. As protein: CASSLWTGLGNTEAFF.